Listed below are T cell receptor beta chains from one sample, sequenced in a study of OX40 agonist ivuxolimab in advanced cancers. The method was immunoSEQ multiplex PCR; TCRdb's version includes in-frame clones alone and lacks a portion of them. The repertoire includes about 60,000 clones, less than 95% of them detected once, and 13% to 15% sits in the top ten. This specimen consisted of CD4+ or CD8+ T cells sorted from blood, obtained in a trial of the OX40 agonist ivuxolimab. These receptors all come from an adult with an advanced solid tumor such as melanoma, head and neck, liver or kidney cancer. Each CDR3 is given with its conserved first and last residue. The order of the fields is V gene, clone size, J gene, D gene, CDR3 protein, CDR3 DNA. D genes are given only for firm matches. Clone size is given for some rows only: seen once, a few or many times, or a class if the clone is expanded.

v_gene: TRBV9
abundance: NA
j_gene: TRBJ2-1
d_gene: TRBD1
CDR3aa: CASSVDAGTGGDEQFF
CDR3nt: TGTGCCAGCAGCGTAGATGCGGGGACAGGGGGCGATGAGCAGTTCTTC

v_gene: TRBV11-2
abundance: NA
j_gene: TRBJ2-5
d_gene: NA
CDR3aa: CASSIGRYQETQYF
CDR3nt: TGTGCCAGCAGCATCGGCCGGTACCAAGAGACCCAGTACTTC

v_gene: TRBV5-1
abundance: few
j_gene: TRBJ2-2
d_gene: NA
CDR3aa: CASSSSVAGELFF
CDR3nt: TGCGCCAGCAGCTCGTCGGTGGCCGGGGAGCTGTTTTTT

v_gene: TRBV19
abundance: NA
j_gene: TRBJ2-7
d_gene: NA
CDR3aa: CASSIGEWGEEQYF
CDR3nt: TGTGCCAGTAGTATCGGGGAGTGGGGGGAAGAGCAGTACTTC

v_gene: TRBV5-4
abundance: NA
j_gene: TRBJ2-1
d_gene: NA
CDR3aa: CASSAGGIYNEQFF
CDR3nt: TGTGCCAGCAGCGCAGGGGGGATCTACAATGAGCAGTTCTTC

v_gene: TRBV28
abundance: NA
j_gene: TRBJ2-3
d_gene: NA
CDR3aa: CASSLVGADTDTQYF
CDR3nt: TGTGCCAGCAGCCTGGTGGGGGCGGACACAGATACGCAGTATTTT

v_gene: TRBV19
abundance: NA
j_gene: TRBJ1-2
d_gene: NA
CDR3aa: CASSRRTPDRRYGYTF
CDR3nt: TGTGCCAGTAGTAGGCGGACACCCGACCGACGCTATGGCTACACCTTC

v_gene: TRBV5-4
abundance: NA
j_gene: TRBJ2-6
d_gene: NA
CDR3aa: CASSPRGSGANVLTF
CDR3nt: TGTGCCAGCAGCCCGAGGGGGTCCGGGGCCAACGTCCTGACTTTC

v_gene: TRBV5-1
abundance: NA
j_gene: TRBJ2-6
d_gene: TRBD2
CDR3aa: CASSSRLAGGSGANVLTF
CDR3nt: TGCGCCAGCAGCTCCCGACTAGCGGGAGGTAGTGGGGCCAACGTCCTGACTTTC

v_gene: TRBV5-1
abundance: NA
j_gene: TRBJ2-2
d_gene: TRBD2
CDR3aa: CASSAGTSGAGELFF
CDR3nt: TGCGCCAGCAGCGCCGGGACTAGCGGAGCCGGGGAGCTGTTTTTT

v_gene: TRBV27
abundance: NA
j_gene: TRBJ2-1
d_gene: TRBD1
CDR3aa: CASKTIQGYDEQFF
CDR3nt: TGTGCCAGCAAGACCATACAGGGGTACGATGAGCAGTTCTTC

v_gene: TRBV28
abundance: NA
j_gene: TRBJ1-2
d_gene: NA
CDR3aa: CASSPTGVEENYGYTF
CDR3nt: TGTGCCAGCAGTCCGACAGGAGTGGAGGAAAACTATGGCTACACCTTC

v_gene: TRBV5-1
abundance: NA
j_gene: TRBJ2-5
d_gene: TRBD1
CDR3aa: CASSLGPQGSQETQYF
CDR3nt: TGCGCCAGCAGCTTGGGACCACAGGGGAGCCAAGAGACCCAGTACTTC

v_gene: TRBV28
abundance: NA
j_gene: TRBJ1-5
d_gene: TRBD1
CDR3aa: CASSLSGGDQPQHF
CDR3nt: TGTGCCAGCAGTTTATCAGGGGGCGATCAGCCCCAGCATTTT

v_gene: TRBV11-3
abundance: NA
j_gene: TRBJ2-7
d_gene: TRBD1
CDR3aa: CASSLRPGQEGTPLMEQYF
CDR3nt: TGTGCCAGCAGCTTGAGACCGGGACAGGAAGGTACGCCCTTAATGGAGCAGTACTTC

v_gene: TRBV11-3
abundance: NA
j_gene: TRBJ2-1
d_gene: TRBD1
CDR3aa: CASSQGQGWYEQFF
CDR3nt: TGTGCCAGCAGCCAGGGACAGGGGTGGTATGAGCAGTTCTTC

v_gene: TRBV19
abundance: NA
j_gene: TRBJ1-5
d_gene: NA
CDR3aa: CASSIGRAGNQPQHF
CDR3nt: TGTGCCAGTAGTATCGGCAGGGCAGGAAATCAGCCCCAGCATTTT

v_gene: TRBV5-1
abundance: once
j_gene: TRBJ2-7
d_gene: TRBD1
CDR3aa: CASSGQGSSYEQYF
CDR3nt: TGCGCCAGTAGTGGACAGGGAAGTTCCTACGAGCAGTACTTC

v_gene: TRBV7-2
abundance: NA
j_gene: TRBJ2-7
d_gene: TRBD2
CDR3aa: CASSFYGRAYEQYF
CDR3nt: TGTGCCAGCAGCTTTTACGGGAGGGCCTACGAGCAGTACTTC

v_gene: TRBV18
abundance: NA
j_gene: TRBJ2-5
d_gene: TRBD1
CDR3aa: CASSPPSSGTGGRETQYF
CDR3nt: TGTGCCAGCTCACCGCCCTCCTCCGGGACAGGGGGCAGAGAGACCCAGTACTTC

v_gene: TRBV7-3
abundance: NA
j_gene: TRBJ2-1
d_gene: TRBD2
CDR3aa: CASSLTGLAGGREQFF
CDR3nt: TGTGCCAGCAGCTTAACAGGACTAGCGGGAGGGAGGGAGCAGTTCTTC

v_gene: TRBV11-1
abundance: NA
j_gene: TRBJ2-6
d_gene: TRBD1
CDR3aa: CASSSQGVSGANVLTF
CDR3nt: TGTGCCAGCAGCTCGCAGGGGGTTAGTGGGGCCAACGTCCTGACTTTC

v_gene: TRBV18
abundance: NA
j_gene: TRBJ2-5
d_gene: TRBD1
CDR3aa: CASSPGQPKETQYF
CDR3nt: TGTGCCAGCTCCCCGGGACAGCCTAAAGAGACCCAGTACTTC

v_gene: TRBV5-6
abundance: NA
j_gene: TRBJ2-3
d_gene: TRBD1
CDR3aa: CASSLGDSRTDTQYF
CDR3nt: TGTGCCAGCAGCTTGGGGGACAGTCGCACAGATACGCAGTATTTT

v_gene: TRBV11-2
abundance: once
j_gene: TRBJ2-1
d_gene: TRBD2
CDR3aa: CASSLGWGREGYNEQFF
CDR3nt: TGTGCCAGCAGCTTAGGTTGGGGGCGGGAGGGTTACAATGAGCAGTTCTTC

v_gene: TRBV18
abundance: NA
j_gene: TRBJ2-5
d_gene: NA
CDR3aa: CASSPIGETQYF
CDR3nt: TGTGCCAGTTCACCAATAGGAGAGACCCAGTACTTC

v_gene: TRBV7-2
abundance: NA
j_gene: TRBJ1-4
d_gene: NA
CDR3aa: CASSLSTGRELFF
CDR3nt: TGTGCCAGCAGCTTAAGTACCGGGAGGGAACTGTTTTTT

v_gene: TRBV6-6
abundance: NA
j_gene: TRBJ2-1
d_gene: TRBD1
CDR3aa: CASSYPGQVDEQFF
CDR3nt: TGTGCCAGCAGTTACCCGGGACAGGTGGATGAGCAGTTCTTC

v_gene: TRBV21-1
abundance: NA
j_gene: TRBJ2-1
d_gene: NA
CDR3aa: CASIRLAGGLLAWEQFF
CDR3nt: TGTGCCAGCATCAGACTAGCGGGGGGTCTCTTGGCCTGGGAGCAGTTCTTC

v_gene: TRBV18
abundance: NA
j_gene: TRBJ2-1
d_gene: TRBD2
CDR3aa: CASSPVSGGTSYNEQFF
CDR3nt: TGTGCCAGCTCACCAGTTTCGGGGGGGACTTCCTACAATGAGCAGTTCTTC

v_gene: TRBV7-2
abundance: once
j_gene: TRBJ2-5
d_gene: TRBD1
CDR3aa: CASSGRQGRETQYF
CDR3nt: TGTGCCAGCAGCGGACGACAGGGGAGGGAGACCCAGTACTTC

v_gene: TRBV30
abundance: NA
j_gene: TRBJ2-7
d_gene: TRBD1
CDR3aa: CAWSPDRGYEQYF
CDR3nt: TGTGCCTGGAGCCCGGACAGGGGCTACGAGCAGTACTTC

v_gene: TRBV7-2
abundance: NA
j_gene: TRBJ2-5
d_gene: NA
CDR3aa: CASSLDGRGQETQYF
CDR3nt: TGTGCCAGCAGCTTAGACGGCAGGGGACAAGAGACCCAGTACTTC